This T cell receptor beta chain came from a study of shared T cell receptors in the human thymus. Profiled with immunoSEQ multiplex PCR; TCRdb holds only in-frame clones, not every one. The data hold over 650,000 clones, with more than 70% observed a single time. Germline loops: CDR1 LGHNA, CDR2 YSLEER. The CDR3 has 16 amino acids. V trimming: 0 bases; J trimming: 4 bases; junction bases outside the gene matches: 8. A further study also used this sample, focusing on human thymus T cells. Per that paper: In corrective heart surgery, resections were taken, and these provided the thymus tissue. In thymic and blood repertoires alike, V and J usage looked biased. Related research described thymic repertoires that were highly overlapping among unrelated individuals.

The chain recombines TRBV4-3 with TRBJ2-7, with 8 bases identical to TRBD1. The sample consisted of thymocytes. The receptor was isolated from a boy younger than two with a congenital heart defect. The CDR3 DNA reads TGCGCCAGCAGCCAAGAATACGGACAGGGCAATTACGAGCAGTACTTC. The encoded protein is CASSQEYGQGNYEQYF.